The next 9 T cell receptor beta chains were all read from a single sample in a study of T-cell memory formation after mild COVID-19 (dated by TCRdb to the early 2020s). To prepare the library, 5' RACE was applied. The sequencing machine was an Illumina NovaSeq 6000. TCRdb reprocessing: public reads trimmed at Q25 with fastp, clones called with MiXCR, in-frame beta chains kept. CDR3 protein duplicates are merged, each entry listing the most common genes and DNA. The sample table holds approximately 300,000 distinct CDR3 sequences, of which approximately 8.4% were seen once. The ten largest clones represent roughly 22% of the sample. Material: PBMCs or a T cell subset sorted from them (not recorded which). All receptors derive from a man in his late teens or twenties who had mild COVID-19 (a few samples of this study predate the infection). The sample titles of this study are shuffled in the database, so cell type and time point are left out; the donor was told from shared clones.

In DNA form, the CDR3 reads TGCGCCAGCAGCCCCGGTAGCGGGGGGGGAGATACGCAGTATTTT. The encoded protein is CASSPGSGGGDTQYF. This sequence joins TRBV5-1 and TRBJ2-3; 11 bases agree with TRBD2. The trim removed 4 bases at V and 5 bases at J, leaving 6 bases unmatched. Germline V gene sequence: CDR1 SGHRS, CDR2 YFSETQ. The CDR3 runs to 15 residues. The full variable domain, its missing parts supplied by reference TRBV5-1 and TRBJ2-3, is KAGVTQTPRYLIKTRGQQVTLSCSPISGHRSVSWYQQTPGQGLQFLFEYFSETQRNKGNFPGRFSGRQFSNSRSEMNVSTLELGDSALYLCASSPGSGGGDTQYFGPGTRLTVL.

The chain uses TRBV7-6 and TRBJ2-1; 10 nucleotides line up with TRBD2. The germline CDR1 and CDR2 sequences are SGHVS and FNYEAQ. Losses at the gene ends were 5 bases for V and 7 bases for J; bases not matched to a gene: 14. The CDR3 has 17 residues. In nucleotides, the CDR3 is TGTGCCAGCAGCAACGGGCCGGGACTAGCGTCACGAAATGAGCAGTTCTTC. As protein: CASSNGPGLASRNEQFF. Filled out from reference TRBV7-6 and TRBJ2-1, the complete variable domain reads GAGVSQSPRYKVTKRGQDVALRCDPISGHVSLYWYRQALGQGPEFLTYFNYEAQQDKSGLPNDRFSAERPEGSISTLTIQRTEQRDSAMYRCASSNGPGLASRNEQFFGPGTRLTVL.

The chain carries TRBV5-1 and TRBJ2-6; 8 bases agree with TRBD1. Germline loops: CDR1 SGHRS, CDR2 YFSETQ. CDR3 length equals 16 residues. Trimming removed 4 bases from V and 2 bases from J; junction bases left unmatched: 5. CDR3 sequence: CASSPDRATGANVLTF. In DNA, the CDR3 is TGCGCCAGCAGCCCGGACAGGGCCACTGGGGCCAACGTCCTGACTTTC.

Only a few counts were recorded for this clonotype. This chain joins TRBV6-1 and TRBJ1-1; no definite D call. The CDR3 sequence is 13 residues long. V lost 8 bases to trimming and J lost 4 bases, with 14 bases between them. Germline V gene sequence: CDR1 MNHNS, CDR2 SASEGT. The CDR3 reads CASSYGRPTEAFF. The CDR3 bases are TGTGCCAGCTCATACGGCAGACCCACTGAAGCTTTCTTT.

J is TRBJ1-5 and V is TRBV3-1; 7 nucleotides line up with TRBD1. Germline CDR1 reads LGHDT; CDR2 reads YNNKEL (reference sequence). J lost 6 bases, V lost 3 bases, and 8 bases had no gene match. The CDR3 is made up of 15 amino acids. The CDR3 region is CASSQGSGQSQPQHF. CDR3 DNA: TGTGCCAGCAGCCAGGGGTCGGGACAGTCTCAGCCCCAGCATTTT.

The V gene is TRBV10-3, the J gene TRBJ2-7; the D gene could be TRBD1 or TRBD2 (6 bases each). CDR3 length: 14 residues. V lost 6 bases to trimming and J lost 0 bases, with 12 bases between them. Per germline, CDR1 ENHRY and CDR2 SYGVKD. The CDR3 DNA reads TGTGCCATCAGCGGGGGCGACTCCTCCTACGAGCAGTACTTC. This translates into CAISGGDSSYEQYF.

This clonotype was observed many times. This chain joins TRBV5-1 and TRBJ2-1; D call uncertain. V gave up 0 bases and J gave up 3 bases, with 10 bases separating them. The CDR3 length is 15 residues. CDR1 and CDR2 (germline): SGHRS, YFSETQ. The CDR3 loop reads CASSLGGMSYNEQFF. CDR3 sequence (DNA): TGCGCCAGCAGCTTGGGTGGGATGAGCTACAATGAGCAGTTCTTC.

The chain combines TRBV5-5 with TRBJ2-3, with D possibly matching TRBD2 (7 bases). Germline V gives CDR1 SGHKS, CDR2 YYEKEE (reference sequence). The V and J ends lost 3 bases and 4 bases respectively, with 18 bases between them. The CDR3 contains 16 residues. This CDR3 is CASSSLWRGPADTQYF. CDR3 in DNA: TGTGCCAGCAGCTCCCTTTGGCGGGGGCCCGCAGATACGCAGTATTTT. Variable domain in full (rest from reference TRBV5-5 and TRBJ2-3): DAGVTQSPTHLIKTRGQQVTLRCSPISGHKSVSWYQQVLGQGPQFIFQYYEKEERGRGNFPDRFSARQFPNYSSELNVNALLLGDSALYLCASSSLWRGPADTQYFGPGTRLTVL.

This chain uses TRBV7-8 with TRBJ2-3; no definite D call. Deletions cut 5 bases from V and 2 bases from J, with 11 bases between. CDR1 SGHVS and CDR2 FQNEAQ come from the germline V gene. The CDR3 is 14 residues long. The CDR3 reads CASSPPPTTDTQYF. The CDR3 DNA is TGTGCCAGCAGCCCGCCCCCAACCACAGATACGCAGTATTTT.